This T cell receptor beta chain was retrieved from a study of Graves' ophthalmopathy and Graves' hyperthyroidism. Germline CDR1 and CDR2: GTSNPN and SVGIG (reference sequence). V lost 2 bases, J lost 0 bases, and 3 bases stayed unmatched. The CDR3 is 15 residues long. For repertoire sequencing, the TCR beta CDR3 regions were amplified from RNA transcripts. First-round RT-PCR employed HTBI primers, with a second-round multiplex PCR after it. TCRdb reprocessed the multiplex PCR reads with MiXCR, giving one entry per CDR3 protein. The table records about 620,000 distinct CDR3 sequences, about 24% of them present only once. Aged 18 to 65, hyperthyroidism patients had been newly diagnosed, with under 2 months' duration. In the case of this clonotype: Its antigen is currently unknown.

General study results and limits: Ophthalmopathy progression prediction by the model yielded a sensitivity of 60% to 71% and a specificity of approximately 72%.

Sample: peripheral blood. This sequence joins TRBV30 and TRBJ2-3, with 9 bases identical to TRBD2. This clonotype was obtained from a woman aged 18-35 years with stable Graves' hyperthyroidism. Some clones in this sample may be carry-over from other donors' samples. The chain's CDR3 is CAWSLLAGSTDTQYF. The DNA of the CDR3 is TGTGCCTGGAGTTTACTAGCGGGTAGCACAGATACGCAGTATTTT.